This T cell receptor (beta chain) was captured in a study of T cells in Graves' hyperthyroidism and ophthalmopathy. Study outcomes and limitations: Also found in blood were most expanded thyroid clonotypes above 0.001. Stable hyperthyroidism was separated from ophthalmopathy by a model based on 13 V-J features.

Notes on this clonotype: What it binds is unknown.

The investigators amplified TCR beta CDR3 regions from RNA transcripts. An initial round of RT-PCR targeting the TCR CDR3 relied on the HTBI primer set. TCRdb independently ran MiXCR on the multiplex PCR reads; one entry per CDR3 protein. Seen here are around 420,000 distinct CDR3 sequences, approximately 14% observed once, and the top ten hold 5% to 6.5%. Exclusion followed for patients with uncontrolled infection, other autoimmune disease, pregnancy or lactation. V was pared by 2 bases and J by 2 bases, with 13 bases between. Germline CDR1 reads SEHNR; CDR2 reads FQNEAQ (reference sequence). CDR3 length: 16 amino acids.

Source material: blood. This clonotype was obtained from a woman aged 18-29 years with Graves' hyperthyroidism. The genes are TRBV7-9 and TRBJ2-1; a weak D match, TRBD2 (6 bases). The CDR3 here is CASSLPLAQAYNEQFF. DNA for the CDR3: TGTGCCAGCAGCTTACCCCTAGCGCAAGCCTACAATGAGCAGTTCTTC. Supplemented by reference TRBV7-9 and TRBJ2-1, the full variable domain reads DTGVSQNPRHKITKRGQNVTFRCDPISEHNRLYWYRQTLGQGPEFLTYFQNEAQLEKSRLLSDRFSAERPKGSFSTLEIQRTEQGDSAMYLCASSLPLAQAYNEQFFGPGTRLTVL.